Sequencing of this T cell receptor beta chain was carried out in a study of OX40 agonist ivuxolimab in advanced cancers. Study at large: Enrolled patients in dose escalation had cancers that were hepatocellular carcinoma, melanoma, renal cell or head and neck cancer.

As regards this clone: The target antigen is unknown.

Repertoires were generated with immunoSEQ multiplex PCR, while TCRdb's copy carries only in-frame clones and drops some. The repertoire holds 60,000 or so clones, with approximately 87% as singletons. The cohort excluded patients with autoimmune disease history or systemic immunosuppression. Study results and caveats: Among the lowest peripheral clonal expansion occurred in 0.1-3.0 mg/kg partial responders. CD8+ T cells averaged more expanded clones than CD4+.

This CDR3 contains 14 residues. CDR1 and CDR2 from the germline V gene are SGHNT and YYREEE (reference sequence). The germline V and J ends were trimmed by 4 bases and 5 bases, with 15 bases remaining between them. Sample: CD4+ or CD8+ T cells sorted from blood, taken in a trial of the OX40 agonist ivuxolimab. The chain has TRBV5-4 and TRBJ2-5; D is unresolved. The clonotype comes from an adult with an advanced solid tumor such as melanoma, head and neck, liver or kidney cancer. The CDR3 reads CASSPQSEWETQYF. CDR3 nucleotides: TGTGCCAGCAGCCCCCAGTCTGAGTGGGAGACCCAGTACTTC.